This T cell receptor beta chain was captured in a study of T cells expressing NK-cell markers. Study-wide background: Underlying the TCR beta repertoires were sorted CD3+CD56+NKG2C+, CD3+CD56+NKG2C- and CD3+CD56-NKG2C+ T cells.

TCRdb reprocessed the 5' RACE reads and reports one entry per CDR3 protein, with no DNA. In all, the sample yields fewer than 550,000 distinct CDR3 sequences. CDR1 is SEHNR, CDR2 FQNEAQ, per germline (reference sequence). The CDR3 length is 14 residues. The receptor's source is a woman aged 50 to 60 in good health. The chain couples TRBV7-9 to TRBJ1-6; TCRdb outputs TRBD1, but without DNA this stays unchecked. Sequencing used blood T cells: a sorted CD56 or NKG2C T cell subset, CD4+ or CD8+ T cells, or bulk PBMC T cells (not recorded which). This chain's CDR3 is CASRPTGELSPLHF. Full variable domain (rest looked up from reference TRBV7-9 and TRBJ1-6): DTGVSQNPRHKITKRGQNVTFRCDPISEHNRLYWYRQTLGQGPEFLTYFQNEAQLEKSRLLSDRFSAERPKGSFSTLEIQRTEQGDSAMYLCASRPTGELSPLHFGNGTRLTVT.